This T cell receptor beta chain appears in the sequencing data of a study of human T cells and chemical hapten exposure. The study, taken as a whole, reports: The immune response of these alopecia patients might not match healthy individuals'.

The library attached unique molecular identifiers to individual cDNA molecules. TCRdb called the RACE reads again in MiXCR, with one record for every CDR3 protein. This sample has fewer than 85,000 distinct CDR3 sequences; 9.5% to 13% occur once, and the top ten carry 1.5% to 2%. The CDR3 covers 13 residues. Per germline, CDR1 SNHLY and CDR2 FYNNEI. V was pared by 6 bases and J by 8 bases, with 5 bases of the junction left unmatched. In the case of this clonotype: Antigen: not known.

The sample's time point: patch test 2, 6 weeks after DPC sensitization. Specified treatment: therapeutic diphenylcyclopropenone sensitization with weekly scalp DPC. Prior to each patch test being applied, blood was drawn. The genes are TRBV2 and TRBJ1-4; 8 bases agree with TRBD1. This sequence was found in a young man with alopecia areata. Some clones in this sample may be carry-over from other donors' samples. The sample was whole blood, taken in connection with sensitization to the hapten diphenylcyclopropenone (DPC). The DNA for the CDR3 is TGTGCCAGCAGAAATGACAGGGGAGAAAAACTGTTTTTT. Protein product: CASRNDRGEKLFF.